What follows are 14 T cell receptor beta chains derived from one specimen sequenced in a study of identical twins. Using its own MiXCR run on the 5' RACE reads, TCRdb lists one record per CDR3 protein. Here the sample spans hundreds of thousands of distinct CDR3 sequences, approximately 6% being singletons. Input material: naive T cells sorted from blood. The receptors originated from a man younger than 35 in good health.

This clonotype has a count of ten or more. The V and J genes are TRBV27 and TRBJ2-2, with unresolved D. There are 14 residues in the CDR3. Germline-derived CDR1 and CDR2 are MNHEY and SMNVEV (reference sequence). V shed 4 bases and J shed 5 bases, with 11 bases lying between them. The CDR3 nucleotides are TGTGCCAGCAGTTCCCTGACCAAGACCGGGGAGCTGTTTTTT. Residues: CASSSLTKTGELFF.

This clonotype was detected ten times or more. The J gene is TRBJ2-2, the V gene TRBV12-3 or TRBV12-4; 7 nucleotides line up with TRBD2. This CDR3 is 16 amino acids long. V dropped 5 bases and J dropped 6; count of bases not matched to a gene: 12. The CDR3 DNA is TGTGCCAGCAGTCAACTTAGCGGGTTAGGGTCCGGGGAGCTGTTTTTT. Translated, it gives CASSQLSGLGSGELFF.

The CDR3 DNA follows: TGTGCCAGCAGCTCGGGACACCCAACGATGGGAGAGACCCAGTACTTC. Its translation: CASSSGHPTMGETQYF. This sequence joins TRBV7-8 and TRBJ2-5; D possibly corresponds to TRBD1 (6 bases). The length of the CDR3 is 16 residues. V was pared by 4 bases and J by 4 bases, with 19 bases between. In germline, CDR1 is SGHVS, CDR2 FQNEAQ.

The CDR3 region is CAWSRESFGYTF. DNA for the CDR3: TGTGCCTGGAGTCGGGAGTCCTTTGGCTACACCTTC. The J gene is TRBJ1-2, the V gene TRBV30, with no clear D. The CDR3 is made up of 12 amino acids. The V gene's germline CDR1 is GTSNPN and CDR2 SVGIG (reference sequence). V lost 2 bases and J 7 bases, leaving 11 bases between the germline ends.

Of note for this clonotype: A much bigger clone sits one base away, suggesting this may be a read error. This chain uses TRBV20-1 with TRBJ2-1, with 7 bases fitting TRBD2. The CDR3 is 14 residues long. CDR1 is DFQATT, CDR2 SNEGSKA, per germline (reference sequence). The CDR3 is CSASGGSSYNEQLF. DNA of the CDR3: TGCAGTGCTAGCGGGGGGAGCTCCTACAATGAGCAGCTCTTC.

This clonotype has a handful of counts. The chain joins TRBV20-1 to TRBJ1-4; D unclear. The CDR3 has 11 amino acids. Trimming took off 0 bases at V and 10 bases at J, with 6 bases between the two ends. From germline, CDR1 is DFQATT and CDR2 SNEGSKA (reference sequence). The CDR3 DNA reads as TGCAGTGCTAGAGATGGTGGAAAACTGTTTTTT. Translating it yields CSARDGGKLFF.

The genes are TRBV7-2 and TRBJ2-3; 12 nucleotides align to TRBD2. The V gene's germline CDR1 is SGHTA and CDR2 FQGNSA. J lost 2 bases, V lost 5 bases, and 8 bases had no gene match. The CDR3 spans 17 residues. CDR3 DNA: TGTGCCAGCAGCCCCCATCTAGCGGGAGGGCCCACAGATACGCAGTATTTT. Amino acid sequence: CASSPHLAGGPTDTQYF.

The genes are TRBV6-5 and TRBJ2-1, with 12 bases identical to TRBD2. The germline V gene has CDR1 MNHEY and CDR2 SVGAGI. This CDR3 region has 17 residues. The ends lost 2 bases at V and 4 bases at J; junction bases unmatched: 6. CDR3 in amino acids: CASSYPRTSGVYNEQFF. Written as DNA, the CDR3 is TGTGCCAGCAGTTACCCAAGGACTAGCGGGGTTTACAATGAGCAGTTCTTC.

This clonotype was seen many times. The chain joins TRBV20-1 to TRBJ1-1; D perhaps matches TRBD1 (5 bases). Germline lookup yields CDR1 DFQATT and CDR2 SNEGSKA (reference sequence). This CDR3 spans 14 amino acids. V was pared by 3 bases and J by 1 base, with 12 bases between. In DNA, the CDR3 is TGCAGTGCTAGTTCAGGCAGGGCGAACACTGAAGCTTTCTTT. This sequence encodes CSASSGRANTEAFF.

This clonotype came up many times. The gene calls are TRBV12-3 or TRBV12-4 and TRBJ2-7; 8 bases are a match to TRBD1. This CDR3 is built from 16 residues. Trimming cost V 1 base and J 3 bases; bases outside gene matches: 8. DNA for the CDR3: TGTGCCAGCAGTTTAGGATCCGGACAGGGCATCTACGAGCAGTACTTC. This codes for CASSLGSGQGIYEQYF.

This clonotype was observed many times. The V and J genes are TRBV6-1 and TRBJ1-5; D gene uncertain. The CDR3 consists of 13 residues. The V gene lost 4 bases and the J gene lost 0 bases, with 4 bases spanning the gap. CDR1 and CDR2 (germline): MNHNS, SASEGT. The CDR3 sequence is CASSAYSNQPQHF. In nucleotides, the CDR3 is TGTGCCAGCAGTGCCTATAGCAATCAGCCCCAGCATTTT.

This clonotype was recorded at least ten times. V usage is TRBV12-3 or TRBV12-4 and J usage is TRBJ2-4, with a possible D match to TRBD2 (6 bases). The CDR3 loop spans 15 amino acids. Trimming removed 1 base at V and 3 bases at J, with 10 bases between. This CDR3 reads CASSLVGGVKNIQYF. The CDR3 DNA is TGTGCCAGCAGTTTAGTTGGCGGGGTCAAAAACATTCAGTACTTC.

This clonotype was found many times. The rearrangement links TRBV4-3 to TRBJ2-3; TRBD2 aligns across 7 bases. Germline values: CDR1 LGHNA, CDR2 YSLEER. This CDR3 is 18 amino acids long. Trimming cost V 6 bases and J 2 bases; bases outside gene matches: 17. The CDR3 DNA sequence: TGCGCCAGCAGTCCCCAGTTCGCTAGCGGAACAATCACAGATACGCAGTATTTT. Amino acid sequence: CASSPQFASGTITDTQYF.

In this sample, this clonotype turned up many times. The genes are TRBV20-1 and TRBJ1-5, with 9 bases that match TRBD1. CDR1 is DFQATT and CDR2 is SNEGSKA in the germline V gene (reference sequence). The CDR3 has 14 residues. V shed 6 bases and J 4 bases; nucleotides not matched to a gene: 7. This CDR3 reads CSAKTGGGNQPQHF. DNA of the CDR3: TGCAGTGCGAAGACAGGGGGAGGAAATCAGCCCCAGCATTTT.